The entry that follows covers one T cell receptor (beta chain) sequence. Its specificity is unknown. This sample is drawn from a study of post-analysis software for immune sequencing data. Across the study: Patients with relapsing-remitting, secondary progressive and progressive-relapsing multiple sclerosis courses were all represented. Overall study findings and caveats: Normalized Chao1 diversity was significantly reduced in patients versus controls. About five TRBV segments were more frequent in patients than controls; TRBV5-6, TRBV5-1 and TRBV20-1 belonged to this group. Samples from a shared batch, those prepared together, strongly co-clustered by F measure.

The CDR3 runs 16 residues. The ends were cut back, 0 bases at V and 0 bases at J, with 10 bases in the middle. TCR beta cDNA libraries had unique molecular identifiers. The authors obtained some 500,000 cDNA molecules from approximately 0.95 to 9.8 million T cells. TCRdb itself ran the PCR reads through MiXCR, one entry per CDR3 protein. This sample has more than 350,000 distinct CDR3 sequences, with approximately 37% found just once. The TCR comes from a girl aged 2-9 years with multiple sclerosis. Input material: blood. The chain has TRBV12-3 or TRBV12-4 and TRBJ2-3; D not resolved. The CDR3 DNA sequence: TGTGCCAGCAGTTTAGCCTCTTTTTCTAGCACAGATACGCAGTATTTT. Its protein is CASSLASFSSTDTQYF.